What follows are 31 T cell receptor beta chains derived from one specimen sequenced in a study of blood T cell repertoires in COVID-19. TCRdb's copy holds only in-frame clones and misses some; the assay was immunoSEQ multiplex PCR. The sample holds some 240,000 clones; roughly nine tenths are singletons and the top ten take roughly 4.8%. The specimen sequenced was peripheral blood. The receptors were sampled from a woman aged 40-49 years who had recovered from COVID-19.

The V and J genes are TRBV5-5 and TRBJ1-2; D is unresolved. This CDR3 has 15 residues. Germline values: CDR1 SGHKS, CDR2 YYEKEE (reference sequence). V lost 3 bases to trimming and J lost 4 bases, with 16 bases between them. The CDR3 sequence: CASSSLSLRSYGYTF. CDR3 coding DNA: TGTGCCAGCAGCTCCCTAAGTCTTAGGAGCTATGGCTACACCTTC.

J is TRBJ1-4 and V is TRBV18; no clear D gene. Germline V gives CDR1 KGHSH, CDR2 LQKENI. V lost 3 bases and J lost 0, with 11 bases in between. The CDR3 length is 16 residues. In nucleotides, the CDR3 is TGTGCCAGCTCACCGCGATACAGTGCAACTAATGAAAAACTGTTTTTT. Its translation: CASSPRYSATNEKLFF.

The gene calls are TRBV30 and TRBJ2-7, with a weak D call TRBD2 (6 bases). The CDR3 covers 12 residues. Per germline, CDR1 GTSNPN and CDR2 SVGIG (reference sequence). Trimming left V 4 bases short and J 2 bases short, with 9 bases between. CDR3 sequence reads: CAWNSGTYEQYF. The CDR3 coding sequence is TGTGCCTGGAATAGCGGAACCTACGAGCAGTACTTC.

V is TRBV30 and J is TRBJ2-7; weak D call: TRBD2 (5 bases). V lost 2 bases and J lost 3, with 8 bases in between. This CDR3 spans 12 amino acids. In germline, CDR1 is GTSNPN, CDR2 SVGIG (reference sequence). CDR3 sequence reads: CAWSPGGYEQYV. CDR3 bases: TGTGCCTGGAGTCCCGGAGGCTACGAGCAGTACGTC.

V usage is TRBV2 and J usage is TRBJ2-2, with 7 bases lining up with TRBD2. CDR3 length equals 14 residues. The ends lost 10 bases at V and 8 bases at J; junction bases unmatched: 13. The germline CDR1 and CDR2 sequences are SNHLY and FYNNEI. CDR3 in DNA: TGTGCCAACTCCGGGACTACCCACAAAGGGGAGCTGTTTTTT. Translated: CANSGTTHKGELFF.

The rearrangement links TRBV5-6 to TRBJ2-7; 8 bases are shared with TRBD1. Losses at the gene ends were 5 bases for V and 2 bases for J; bases not matched to a gene: 6. CDR3 length equals 14 residues. The germline gives CDR1 SGHDT, CDR2 YYEEEE. CDR3 sequence (DNA): TGTGCCAGCAGAGGTACGGGACAGGCCTACGAGCAGTACGTC. It encodes CASRGTGQAYEQYV.

In this sample, this clone turned up a few times. The chain combines TRBV24-1 with TRBJ2-5; 11 positions match TRBD2. The germline V gene has CDR1 KGHDR and CDR2 SFDVKD. After removal of 9 bases from V and 4 bases from J, the junction contained 3 bases not matched to a gene. The CDR3 is 13 residues long. CDR3: CATALAGGETQYF. CDR3 DNA sequence: TGTGCCACCGCGCTAGCGGGAGGAGAGACCCAGTACTTC.

The chain has TRBV6-1 and TRBJ1-6, with D tentatively TRBD1 (5 bases). This CDR3 spans 16 amino acids. Germline V lookup: CDR1 MNHNS, CDR2 SASEGT. The V gene lost 4 bases and the J gene lost 6 bases, with 16 bases spanning the gap. CDR3 sequence (DNA): TGTGCCAGCAGTGTAGATAGGGGCATCGGTAATTCACCCCTCCACTTT. Translated, it gives CASSVDRGIGNSPLHF.

V and J are TRBV5-3 and TRBJ2-5; the match to TRBD2 covers 9 bases. TRBV5-3 is an ORF for which the function is uncertain. V lost 4 bases to trimming and J lost 4 bases; unmatched junction nucleotides: 5. There are 14 residues in the CDR3. The CDR3 bases are TGTGCCAGAAGCGCCAGACTAGCGGTAGAGACCCAGTACTTC. Amino acid sequence: CARSARLAVETQYF.

The rearrangement joins TRBV7-2 to TRBJ2-1; 9 bases fit TRBD1. The length of the CDR3 is 14 residues. CDR1 SGHTA and CDR2 FQGNSA come from the germline V gene. The trim removed 9 bases at V and 8 bases at J, leaving 11 bases unmatched. The CDR3 nucleotides read TGTGCCAGTAAAAGGACAGGGGATGTCGATGAGCAGTTCTTC. Protein sequence: CASKRTGDVDEQFF.

The chain combines TRBV12-3 or TRBV12-4 with TRBJ1-1; D is unresolved. This CDR3 is 13 amino acids long. V gave up 5 bases and J gave up 0 bases, with 7 bases separating them. The chain's CDR3 is CASSPVVNTEAFF. In DNA form, the CDR3 reads TGTGCCAGCAGTCCCGTCGTGAACACTGAAGCTTTCTTT.

The V gene is TRBV5-1, the J gene TRBJ2-7; D unclear. The CDR3 covers 11 residues. Trimming left V 0 bases short and J 8 bases short, with 6 bases between. The germline V gene has CDR1 SGHRS and CDR2 YFSETQ. CDR3 bases: TGCGCCAGCAGCTTGGGTGGGCAGCAGTACTTC. Translating it yields CASSLGGQQYF.

The chain has TRBV19 and TRBJ1-1; maybe TRBD1 (6 bases). The CDR3 extends over 15 amino acids. CDR1 is LNHDA and CDR2 is SQIVND in the germline V gene (reference sequence). The V and J ends lost 3 bases and 2 bases respectively, with 13 bases between them. The CDR3 region is CASSMAHRANTEAFF. The CDR3, as DNA: TGTGCCAGTAGTATGGCCCACAGGGCTAACACTGAAGCTTTCTTT.

The J gene is TRBJ1-5, the V gene TRBV28; 10 positions match TRBD1. Losses at the gene ends were 3 bases for V and 8 bases for J; bases not matched to a gene: 4. From germline, CDR1 is MDHEN and CDR2 SYDVKM. The CDR3 extends over 14 amino acids. This CDR3 reads CASSLGQGTEPQHF. The CDR3 coding sequence is TGTGCCAGCAGTTTGGGACAGGGGACGGAGCCCCAGCATTTT.

This clone appeared once. The chain couples TRBV27 to TRBJ1-2; weak D call: TRBD1 (6 bases). The CDR3 contains 12 residues. The germline V gene encodes CDR1 MNHEY and CDR2 SMNVEV (reference sequence). This chain's CDR3 is CTSKKGRGGYTF. The CDR3, as DNA: TGTACCTCGAAGAAAGGCAGGGGTGGCTACACCTTC.

This sequence joins TRBV5-1 and TRBJ1-1; the D gene is possibly TRBD1 (5 bases). The CDR3 consists of 16 residues. The V gene's germline CDR1 is SGHRS and CDR2 YFSETQ. V lost 0 bases and J 5 bases, leaving 17 bases between the germline ends. DNA for the CDR3: TGCGCCAGCAGCTTGGACATGCGCGTCGGGGGGACTGAAGCTTTCTTT. Protein sequence: CASSLDMRVGGTEAFF.

This clone showed up just a few times. This sequence joins TRBV6-6 and TRBJ2-5; D is possibly TRBD2 (5 bases). Trimming stripped 4 bases from V and 6 bases from J, with 15 bases between. Looked up from germline, CDR1 is MNHNY and CDR2 is SVGAGI (reference sequence). This CDR3 contains 14 residues. The CDR3 DNA follows: TGTGCCAGCAGTTCGCGGGTAGTCGGAAAGACCCAGTACTTC. Translated: CASSSRVVGKTQYF.

CDR3 in amino acids: CASSRYAGGRRSTEAFF. In nucleotides, the CDR3 is TGTGCCAGCAGCCGTTACGCAGGGGGACGTAGGAGTACTGAAGCTTTCTTT. The chain links TRBV3-1 (or the pseudogene TRBV3-2) to TRBJ1-1; TRBD1 aligns across 7 bases. Germline trimming cut 4 bases from V and 5 bases from J; bases unmatched to any gene: 16. Germline lookup yields CDR1 LGHDT and CDR2 YNNKEL (reference sequence). This CDR3 has 17 residues.

The V and J genes are TRBV9 and TRBJ1-2, with TRBD1 identical over 10 bases. Germline CDR1 and CDR2: SGDLS and YYNGEE. The CDR3 is made up of 17 amino acids. Trimming took 4 bases from V and 4 from J; bases not matched to a gene: 13. Here the CDR3 reads CASSSGPGRQGAYGYTF. The DNA for the CDR3 is TGTGCCAGCAGCTCCGGGCCTGGCCGACAGGGGGCCTATGGCTACACCTTC.

The chain combines TRBV19 with TRBJ1-5; D perhaps matches TRBD1 (6 bases). The germline V gene has CDR1 LNHDA and CDR2 SQIVND (reference sequence). The germline V and J ends were trimmed by 6 bases and 2 bases, with 23 bases remaining between them. The CDR3 is made up of 18 amino acids. CDR3 coding DNA: TGTGCCAGTAGGGGACACTCCACGCGAGAGGGTGGCAATCAGCCCCAGCATTTT. It translates to CASRGHSTREGGNQPQHF.

The V gene is TRBV11-2, the J gene TRBJ2-2, with TRBD2 matching over 11 bases. The CDR3 contains 17 residues. Germline assignment: CDR1 SGHAT and CDR2 FQNNGV. With 2 bases clipped from V and 2 bases from J, the junction kept 4 bases outside the gene matches. In DNA, the CDR3 is TGTGCCAGCAGCTTATATGGGACTAGCGGTAACACCGGGGAGCTGTTTTTT. This gives the protein CASSLYGTSGNTGELFF.

The chain links TRBV5-5 to TRBJ2-1; 8 bases are shared with TRBD2. With 4 bases clipped from V and 8 bases from J, the junction kept 14 bases outside the gene matches. Germline V gives CDR1 SGHKS, CDR2 YYEKEE (reference sequence). This CDR3 has 16 residues. The CDR3 nucleotides are TGTGCCAGCAGCCTCTGGGTGGCGGGAGGTGTCTATGAGCAGTTCTTC. The encoded protein is CASSLWVAGGVYEQFF.

This chain uses TRBV5-1 with TRBJ1-4; D is possibly TRBD1 (6 bases). The CDR3 spans 16 residues. In germline, CDR1 is SGHRS, CDR2 YFSETQ. V lost 4 bases and J lost 0, with 13 bases in between. The CDR3 region has the DNA TGCGCCAGCAGCGCCGGACAGCTTGCAACTAATGAAAAACTGTTTTTT. It yields the protein CASSAGQLATNEKLFF.

The chain joins TRBV10-3 to TRBJ1-1, with D unclear. CDR1 is ENHRY and CDR2 is SYGVKD in the germline V gene. Trimming left V 10 bases short and J 0 bases short, with 15 bases between. The CDR3 has 14 amino acids. The CDR3 loop reads CASEARLMNTEAFF. In nucleotides, the CDR3 is TGTGCCAGCGAAGCGAGACTGATGAACACTGAAGCTTTCTTT.

V and J are TRBV27 and TRBJ2-2; TRBD1 might be the D (6 bases). The CDR3 contains 13 residues. V was trimmed by 6 bases and J by 6 bases, leaving 11 bases between them. Germline CDR1 is MNHEY and CDR2 is SMNVEV (reference sequence). DNA for the CDR3: TGTGCCAGCAGCCTACAGGGATCCGGGGAGCTGTTTTTT. This gives the protein CASSLQGSGELFF.

V and J are TRBV11-3 and TRBJ2-7; D gene ambiguous. Germline V gene data show CDR1 as SGHNT and CDR2 as YENEEA. Trimming cost V 5 bases and J 4 bases, with 12 bases left between them. The CDR3 is 13 amino acids. The CDR3 region has the DNA TGTGCCAGCAGCCCCGCACCCACATACGAGCAGTACGTC. This sequence encodes CASSPAPTYEQYV.

This rearrangement joins TRBV4-1 to TRBJ1-1; 7 bases align to TRBD1. J gave up 11 bases and V 2 bases, and 11 bases lay outside the gene matches. The CDR3 has 14 residues. Germline V gene lookup returns CDR1 MGHRA and CDR2 YSYEKL. The CDR3: CASSQLWGTVGAFF. In DNA form, the CDR3 reads TGCGCCAGCAGCCAACTGTGGGGGACAGTTGGGGCTTTCTTT.

This chain connects TRBV18 to TRBJ2-3, with D perhaps matching TRBD2 (6 bases). CDR1 and CDR2 from the germline V gene are KGHSH and LQKENI. V gave up 4 bases and J gave up 0 bases, with 17 bases separating them. CDR3 length: 17 residues. DNA of the CDR3: TGTGCCAGCTCACGCGTCTGGGATAGCGGTAGCACAGATACGCAGTATTTT. Translation gives CASSRVWDSGSTDTQYF.

V is TRBV27 and J is TRBJ1-6; perhaps TRBD1 as D (6 bases). This CDR3 contains 14 residues. V lost 6 bases and J 10 bases, leaving 16 bases between the germline ends. Germline V gives CDR1 MNHEY, CDR2 SMNVEV (reference sequence). In DNA form, the CDR3 reads TGTGCCAGCAGCCCGCAGGGGCCAAGGTCACCCCTCCACTTT. It codes for CASSPQGPRSPLHF.

The chain recombines TRBV4-1 with TRBJ2-7; 10 bases fit TRBD1. J was trimmed by 3 bases and V by 3 bases; bases with no gene match: 5. Germline lookup yields CDR1 MGHRA and CDR2 YSYEKL. CDR3 length: 15 amino acids. CDR3 DNA sequence: TGCGCCAGCAGCCAGGCCGGGACAGGGGACTACGAGCAGTACTTC. Its protein is CASSQAGTGDYEQYF.

The V and J genes are TRBV16 and TRBJ1-1; possibly TRBD1 for D (5 bases). The V gene's germline CDR1 is KGHSY and CDR2 FQNENV. The CDR3 length is 14 residues. The V end was cut by 0 bases, the J end by 1 base, with 6 bases between. CDR3 region: CASSQSGGNTEAFF. The CDR3 nucleotides are TGTGCCAGCAGCCAATCCGGGGGGAACACTGAAGCTTTCTTT.